This T cell receptor (beta chain) stems from a study of cytomegalovirus exposure and HLA in healthy donors. Study-wide background: Among the 370 or so donors who were genotyped, 70% to 90% fell in the genetic ancestry cluster that is associated with self-reported Caucasian donors. Findings and limits, study-wide: In vitro work confirmed that a few CMV-associated chains recognize CMV antigens. It was shown in a later analysis that HLA-associated TCR beta chains were more clonally expanded than other, equally common chains. Analyses of presence and absence presupposed an approximately uniform sequencing depth across donors.

The PCR employed 60 Vbeta primers together with 13 Jbeta primers. The repertoire was sequenced with immunoSEQ multiplex PCR; TCRdb's copy has only in-frame clones and lacks some. The sample consists of approximately 200,000 clones, 75% to 85% of them appearing once. With regard to this clone: Its matching antigen is unknown.

Germline V lookup: CDR1 MDHEN, CDR2 SYDVKM. Deletions cut 1 base from V and 0 bases from J, with 11 bases between. The CDR3 has 16 amino acids. The source of this sequence is a girl under 18 in good health and CMV-seronegative. Sequenced material: PBMCs. The chain has TRBV28 and TRBJ2-3; D perhaps matches TRBD2 (5 bases). DNA for the CDR3: TGTGCCAGCAGTTTATTTGGGAGCCCTAGCACAGATACGCAGTATTTT. It is translated as CASSLFGSPSTDTQYF.